The 4 T cell receptor beta chains listed next were all sequenced from one sample in a study of cytomegalovirus exposure and HLA in healthy donors. Researchers ran the PCR with 60 Vbeta and 13 Jbeta primers. TCRdb's table, derived via immunoSEQ multiplex PCR, lists solely in-frame clones and lacks some. The profile shows roughly 130,000 clones, approximately 67% of them singletons. Input material: PBMCs. Source of these receptors: an older woman in good health and CMV-seronegative.

This clone was counted between two and nine times. This chain links TRBV29-1 with TRBJ2-7, with a tentative D call TRBD2 (6 bases). The CDR3 is 12 residues long. Per the germline V gene, CDR1 is SQVTM and CDR2 is ANQGSEA. Trimming pared 4 bases from V and 7 bases from J, leaving 14 bases between. The DNA for the CDR3 is TGCAGCGTTGGACCTCAGGGAGGTGAGCAGTACTTC. Protein sequence: CSVGPQGGEQYF.

The rearrangement uses TRBV4-1 and TRBJ2-1; TRBD2 is a possible D gene (6 bases). The CDR3 covers 16 residues. The germline CDR1 and CDR2 sequences are MGHRA and YSYEKL. The V end lost 3 bases, the J end lost 0 bases, and 12 bases lay between the germline ends. The CDR3 loop reads CASSQATSFSYNEQFF. CDR3 DNA: TGCGCCAGCAGCCAGGCAACTAGCTTCTCCTACAATGAGCAGTTCTTC.

The V gene is TRBV7-8, the J gene TRBJ2-5; 12 nucleotides line up with TRBD2. In germline, CDR1 is SGHVS, CDR2 FQNEAQ. The CDR3 has 20 amino acids. Trimming took 0 bases from V and 3 from J; bases not matched to a gene: 14. The CDR3 spells CASSLARLAGGRGAKETQYF. CDR3 coding DNA: TGTGCCAGCAGCTTAGCGCGGCTAGCGGGAGGGCGAGGGGCTAAAGAGACCCAGTACTTC.

CDR3 in DNA: TGTGCCAGCAGCTTAGCCAGGAGGCATAATGAAAAACTGTTTTTT. Amino acid sequence: CASSLARRHNEKLFF. The rearrangement uses TRBV7-9 and TRBJ1-4; unclear D gene. V was shortened by 0 bases and J by 4 bases, with 9 bases between the two germline ends. The V gene's germline CDR1 is SEHNR and CDR2 FQNEAQ (reference sequence). This CDR3 contains 15 residues.